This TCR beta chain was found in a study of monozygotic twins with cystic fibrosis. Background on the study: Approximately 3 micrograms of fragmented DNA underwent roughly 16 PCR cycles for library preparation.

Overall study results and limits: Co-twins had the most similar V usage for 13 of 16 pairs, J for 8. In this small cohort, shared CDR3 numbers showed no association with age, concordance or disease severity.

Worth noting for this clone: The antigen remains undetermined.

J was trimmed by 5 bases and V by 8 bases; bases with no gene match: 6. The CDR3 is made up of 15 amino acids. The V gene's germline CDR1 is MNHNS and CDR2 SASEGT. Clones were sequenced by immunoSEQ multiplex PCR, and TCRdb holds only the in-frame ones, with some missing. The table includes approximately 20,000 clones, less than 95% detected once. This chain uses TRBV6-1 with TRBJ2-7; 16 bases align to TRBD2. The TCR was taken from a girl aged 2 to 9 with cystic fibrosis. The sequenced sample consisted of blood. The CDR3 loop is CASSGLAGGPDEQYF. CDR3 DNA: TGTGCCAGCTCGGGACTAGCGGGAGGGCCTGACGAGCAGTACTTC.